This TCR beta chain was identified during a study of a mutant IDH1 vaccine in newly diagnosed glioma. Overall study context: Patients were started on vaccination 4-6 weeks after radiotherapy alone, or with temozolomide cycles. Earlier care involved radiotherapy, temozolomide, or both, and the majority received both.

Specified time point: week 5, during vaccination. The content of each vaccine dose was 300 ug of mutant IDH1 20-mer peptide, and topical imiquimod accompanied it. Assay used: immunoSEQ multiplex PCR; TCRdb lists only in-frame clones, some missing. The table has around 25,000 clones, roughly three quarters seen once. This clone has just one count. As yet, its antigen is unknown. This CDR3 comprises 13 residues. Germline CDR1 and CDR2: SGHNT and YYREEE (reference sequence). Trimming removed 4 bases at V and 0 bases at J, with 7 bases between. Broader study findings: It seemed that pseudoprogression was not linked to changes in the top peripheral T cell clonotypes.

The receptor's source is a man aged 35 to 55 with glioma. Some clones in this sample may be carry-over from other donors' samples. The chain is built from TRBV5-4 and TRBJ1-1, with a weak D call TRBD1 (5 bases). This sample comprised PBMCs, obtained from a glioma patient whose treatment included an IDH1 peptide vaccine. CDR3 residues: CASSRDLNTEAFF. For the CDR3, the DNA is TGTGCCAGCAGCCGGGACCTGAACACTGAAGCTTTCTTT.